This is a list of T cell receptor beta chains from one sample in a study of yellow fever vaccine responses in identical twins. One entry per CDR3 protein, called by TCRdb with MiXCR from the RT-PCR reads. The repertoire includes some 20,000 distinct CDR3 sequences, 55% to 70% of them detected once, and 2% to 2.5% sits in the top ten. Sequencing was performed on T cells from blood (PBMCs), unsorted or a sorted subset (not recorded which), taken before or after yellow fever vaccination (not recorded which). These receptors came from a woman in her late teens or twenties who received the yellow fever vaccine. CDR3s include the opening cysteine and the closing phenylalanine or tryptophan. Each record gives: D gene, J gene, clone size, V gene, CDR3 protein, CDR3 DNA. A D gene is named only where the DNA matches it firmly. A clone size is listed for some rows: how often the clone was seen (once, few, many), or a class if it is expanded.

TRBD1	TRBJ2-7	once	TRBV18	CASSPGQGYYEQYF	TGTGCCAGCTCACCGGGACAGGGGTACTACGAGCAGTACTTC
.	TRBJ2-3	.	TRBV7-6	CASSQNRGGTDTQYF	TGTGCCAGCAGTCAGAACAGGGGAGGGACAGATACGCAGTATTTT
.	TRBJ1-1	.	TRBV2	CASSVGGSAGAFF	TGTGCCAGCAGTGTGGGCGGTTCGGCTGGAGCTTTCTTT
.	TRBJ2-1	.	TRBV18	CASSLQVTTYNEQFF	TGTGCCAGCTCACTACAGGTCACCACCTACAATGAGCAGTTCTTC
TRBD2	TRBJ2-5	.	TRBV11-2	CASSYPGGYGETQYF	TGTGCCAGCAGCTACCCCGGGGGGTATGGGGAAACCCAGTACTTC
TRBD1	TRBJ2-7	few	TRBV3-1	CASSQDWGQSLWEEQYF	TGTGCCAGCAGCCAAGATTGGGGACAGAGCCTTTGGGAAGAGCAGTACTTC
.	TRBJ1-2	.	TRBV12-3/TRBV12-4	CASSPRAAPLKYGYTF	TGTGCCAGCAGTCCCCGGGCGGCTCCCCTAAAGTATGGCTACACCTTC
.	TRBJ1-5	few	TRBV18	CASSPPGRSNQPQHF	TGTGCCAGCTCACCACCAGGACGGTCGAATCAGCCCCAGCATTTT
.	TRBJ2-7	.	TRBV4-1	CASSLGQQGGSYEQYF	TGCGCCAGCAGCCTAGGACAGCAGGGAGGATCCTACGAGCAGTACTTC
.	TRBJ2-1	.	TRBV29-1	CSVHRDPSYNEQFF	TGCAGCGTCCATCGCGACCCCTCCTACAATGAGCAGTTCTTC